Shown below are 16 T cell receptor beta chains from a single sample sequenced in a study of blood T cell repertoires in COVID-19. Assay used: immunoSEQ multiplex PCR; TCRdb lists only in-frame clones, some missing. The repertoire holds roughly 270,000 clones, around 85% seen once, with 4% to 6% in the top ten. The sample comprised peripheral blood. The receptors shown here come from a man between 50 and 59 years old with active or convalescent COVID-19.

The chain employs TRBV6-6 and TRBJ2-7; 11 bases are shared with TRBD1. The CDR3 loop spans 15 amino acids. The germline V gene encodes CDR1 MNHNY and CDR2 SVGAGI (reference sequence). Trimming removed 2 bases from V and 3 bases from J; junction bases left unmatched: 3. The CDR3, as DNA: TGTGCCAGCAGTTACGGGGGGACAGGGGGCTACGAGCAGTACTTC. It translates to CASSYGGTGGYEQYF.

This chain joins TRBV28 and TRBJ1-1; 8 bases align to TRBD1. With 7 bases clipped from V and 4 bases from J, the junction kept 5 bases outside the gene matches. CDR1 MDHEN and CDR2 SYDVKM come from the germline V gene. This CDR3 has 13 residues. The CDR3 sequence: CASKSGQVTEAFF. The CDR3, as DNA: TGTGCCAGCAAGTCGGGACAGGTCACTGAAGCTTTCTTT.

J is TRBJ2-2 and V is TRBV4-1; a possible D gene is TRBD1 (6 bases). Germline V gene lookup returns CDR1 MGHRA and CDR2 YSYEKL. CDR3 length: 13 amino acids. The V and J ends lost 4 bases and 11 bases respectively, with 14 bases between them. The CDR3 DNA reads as TGCGCCAGCAGCCCCACCGGGACACCAGAGCTGTTTTTT. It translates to CASSPTGTPELFF.

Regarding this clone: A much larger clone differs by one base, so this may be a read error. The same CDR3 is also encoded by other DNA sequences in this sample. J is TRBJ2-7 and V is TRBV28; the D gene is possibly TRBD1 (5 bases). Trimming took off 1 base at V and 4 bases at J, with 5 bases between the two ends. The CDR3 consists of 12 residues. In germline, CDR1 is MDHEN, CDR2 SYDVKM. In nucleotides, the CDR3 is TGTGCCAGCAGTTTATCAGGGTACGAGCAGTACTTC. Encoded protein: CASSLSGYEQYF.

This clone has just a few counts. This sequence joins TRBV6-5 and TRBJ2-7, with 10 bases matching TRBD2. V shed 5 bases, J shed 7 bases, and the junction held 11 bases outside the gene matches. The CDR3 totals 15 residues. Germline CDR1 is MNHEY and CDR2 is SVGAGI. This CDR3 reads CASSKKREGRGEQYF. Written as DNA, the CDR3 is TGTGCCAGCAGTAAAAAGCGGGAGGGCCGTGGAGAGCAGTACTTC.

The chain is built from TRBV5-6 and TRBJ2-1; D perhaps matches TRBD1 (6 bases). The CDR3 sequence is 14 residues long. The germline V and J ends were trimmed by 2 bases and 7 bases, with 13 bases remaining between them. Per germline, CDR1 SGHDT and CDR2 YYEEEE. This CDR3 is CASSFNRVRNEQFF. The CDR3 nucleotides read TGTGCCAGCAGCTTTAACAGGGTGAGGAATGAGCAGTTCTTC.

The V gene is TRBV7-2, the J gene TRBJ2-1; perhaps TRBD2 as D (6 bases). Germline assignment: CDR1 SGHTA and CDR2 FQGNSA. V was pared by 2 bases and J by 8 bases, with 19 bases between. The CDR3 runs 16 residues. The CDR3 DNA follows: TGTGCCAGCAGCTTACTGGGACTTACGAATGGGGATGAGCAGTTCTTC. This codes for CASSLLGLTNGDEQFF.

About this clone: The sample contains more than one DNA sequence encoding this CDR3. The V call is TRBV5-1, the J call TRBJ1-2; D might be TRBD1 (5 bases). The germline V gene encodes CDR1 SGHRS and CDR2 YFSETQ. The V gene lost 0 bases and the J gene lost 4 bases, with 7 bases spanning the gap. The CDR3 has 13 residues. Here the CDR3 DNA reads TGCGCCAGCAGCTTGGCGGGGGGCTATGGCTACACCTTC. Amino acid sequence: CASSLAGGYGYTF.

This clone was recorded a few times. The chain's CDR3 is CASSRYMRRRYEQYF. CDR3 bases: TGTGCCAGCAGCCGCTATATGAGGCGGAGGTACGAGCAGTACTTC. The V gene is TRBV11-3, the J gene TRBJ2-7, with D perhaps TRBD2 (5 bases). The CDR3 covers 15 residues. V was trimmed by 5 bases and J by 4 bases, leaving 18 bases between them. Per the germline V gene, CDR1 is SGHNT and CDR2 is YENEEA.

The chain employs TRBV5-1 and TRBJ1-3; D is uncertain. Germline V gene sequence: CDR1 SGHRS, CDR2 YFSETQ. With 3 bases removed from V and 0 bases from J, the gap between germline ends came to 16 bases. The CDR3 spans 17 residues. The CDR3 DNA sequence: TGCGCCAGCAGCTCCTTGGCCCACCTTAACTCTGGAAACACCATATATTTT. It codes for CASSSLAHLNSGNTIYF.

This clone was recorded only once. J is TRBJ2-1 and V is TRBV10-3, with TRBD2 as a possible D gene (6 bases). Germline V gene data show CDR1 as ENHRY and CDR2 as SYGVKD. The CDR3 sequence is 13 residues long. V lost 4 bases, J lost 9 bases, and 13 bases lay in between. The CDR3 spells CAISVQLAAEQFF. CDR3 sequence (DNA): TGTGCCATCAGTGTACAACTAGCAGCTGAGCAGTTCTTC.

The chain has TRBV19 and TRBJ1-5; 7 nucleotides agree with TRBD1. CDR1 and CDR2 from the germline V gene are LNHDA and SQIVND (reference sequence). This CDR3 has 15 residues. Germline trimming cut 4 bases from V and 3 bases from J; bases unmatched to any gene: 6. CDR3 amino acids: CASSTQDRNNQPQHF. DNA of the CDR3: TGTGCCAGTAGTACCCAGGACAGGAACAATCAGCCCCAGCATTTT. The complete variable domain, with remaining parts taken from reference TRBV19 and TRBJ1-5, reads DGGITQSPKYLFRKEGQNVTLSCEQNLNHDAMYWYRQDPGQGLRLIYYSQIVNDFQKGDIAEGYSVSREKKESFPLTVTSAQKNPTAFYLCASSTQDRNNQPQHFGDGTRLSIL.

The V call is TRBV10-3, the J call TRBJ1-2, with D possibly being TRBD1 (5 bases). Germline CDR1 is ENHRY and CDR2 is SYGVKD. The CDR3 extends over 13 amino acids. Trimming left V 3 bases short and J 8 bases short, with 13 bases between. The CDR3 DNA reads TGTGCCATCAGTGAAGACAGAACTCGGGGCTACACCTTC. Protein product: CAISEDRTRGYTF.

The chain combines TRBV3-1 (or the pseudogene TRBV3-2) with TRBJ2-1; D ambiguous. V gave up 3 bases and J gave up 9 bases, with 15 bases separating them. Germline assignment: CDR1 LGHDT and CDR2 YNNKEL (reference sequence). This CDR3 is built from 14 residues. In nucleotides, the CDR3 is TGTGCCAGCAGCCACCTTTGGTCTTCCGGTGAGCAGTTCTTC. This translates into CASSHLWSSGEQFF.

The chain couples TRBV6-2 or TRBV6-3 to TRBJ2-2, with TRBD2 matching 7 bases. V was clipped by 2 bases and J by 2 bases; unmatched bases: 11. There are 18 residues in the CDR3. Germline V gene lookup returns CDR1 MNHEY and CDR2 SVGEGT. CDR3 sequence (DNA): TGTGCCAGCAGTTACCCCACACGACTAGCTGCAAACACCGGGGAGCTGTTTTTT. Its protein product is CASSYPTRLAANTGELFF.

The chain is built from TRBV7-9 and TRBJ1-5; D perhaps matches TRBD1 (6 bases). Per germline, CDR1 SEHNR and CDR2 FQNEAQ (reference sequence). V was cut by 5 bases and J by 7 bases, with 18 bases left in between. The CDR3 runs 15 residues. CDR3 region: CASSPIGGLGQPQHF. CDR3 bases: TGTGCCAGCAGCCCGATCGGGGGGCTAGGCCAGCCCCAGCATTTT. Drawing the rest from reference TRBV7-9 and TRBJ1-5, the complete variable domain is DTGVSQNPRHKITKRGQNVTFRCDPISEHNRLYWYRQTLGQGPEFLTYFQNEAQLEKSRLLSDRFSAERPKGSFSTLEIQRTEQGDSAMYLCASSPIGGLGQPQHFGDGTRLSIL.